These 15 T cell receptor beta chains were all obtained from the same sample, sequenced in a study of blood T cell repertoires in COVID-19. Profiling relied on immunoSEQ multiplex PCR, and the TCRdb table lists in-frame clones only, not all of them. The sample holds about 140,000 clones; 87% are singletons and the top ten take about 2.5%. Sequenced: peripheral blood. These receptors were taken from a man aged 50 to 59 with active COVID-19.

This clone has a single count. This chain connects TRBV12-5 to TRBJ2-2; 8 bases line up with TRBD2. This CDR3 is built from 15 residues. Germline lookup yields CDR1 LGHNT and CDR2 FRNRAP. V shed 5 bases, J shed 7 bases, and the junction held 9 bases outside the gene matches. CDR3 in DNA: TGTGCTAGTGGTAACCCAGCGGGGGCTAGCGGGGAGCTGTTTTTT. Encoded protein: CASGNPAGASGELFF.

The CDR3 region has the DNA TGCGCCAGCAGCCAATTAAGGGGTTCCCTAGGGAATGAGCAGTTCTTC. This sequence encodes CASSQLRGSLGNEQFF. The chain recombines TRBV4-3 with TRBJ2-1, with D perhaps TRBD1 (5 bases). V was clipped by 2 bases and J by 7 bases, with 18 bases between them. CDR3 length: 16 amino acids. Germline CDR1 is LGHNA and CDR2 is YSLEER.

J is TRBJ2-7 and V is TRBV6-5; maybe TRBD2 (6 bases). The V end lost 4 bases, the J end lost 0 bases, and 10 bases lay between the germline ends. Germline V CDR1 and CDR2: MNHEY, SVGAGI. The CDR3 extends over 14 amino acids. The CDR3: CASSWDGSSYEQYF. In nucleotides, the CDR3 is TGTGCCAGCAGTTGGGACGGGAGCTCCTACGAGCAGTACTTC.

This chain joins TRBV5-8 and TRBJ2-5, with 9 bases identical to TRBD2. Germline V gives CDR1 SGHTS, CDR2 YDEGEE. This CDR3 spans 14 amino acids. The V gene end was trimmed by 1 base and the J gene end by 7 bases; junction bases not matched to a gene: 5. CDR3 region: CASSLKTSGGTQYF. The CDR3 DNA sequence: TGTGCCAGCAGCTTGAAGACTAGCGGCGGGACCCAGTACTTC.

The rearrangement uses TRBV3-1 (or the pseudogene TRBV3-2) and TRBJ2-5, with 9 positions matching TRBD2. The trim removed 0 bases at V and 6 bases at J, leaving 2 bases unmatched. Germline V gene sequence: CDR1 LGHDT, CDR2 YNNKEL (reference sequence). The CDR3 covers 14 residues. CDR3 coding DNA: TGTGCCAGCAGCCAAGATGCTAGCGGGAAGACCCAGTACTTC. Amino acids: CASSQDASGKTQYF.

This chain uses TRBV7-3 with TRBJ2-3; 9 bases align to TRBD2. V was clipped by 4 bases and J by 0 bases; unmatched bases: 5. The CDR3 runs 16 residues. CDR1 and CDR2 from the germline V gene are SGHTA and FQGTGA. CDR3 sequence: CASSSGTSTSTDTQYF. For the CDR3, the DNA is TGTGCCAGCAGCTCCGGGACTAGCACAAGCACAGATACGCAGTATTTT.

The V and J genes are TRBV30 and TRBJ1-4, with 8 nucleotides matching TRBD1. The V gene's germline CDR1 is GTSNPN and CDR2 SVGIG (reference sequence). The CDR3 runs to 14 residues. The ends lost 0 bases at V and 4 bases at J; junction bases unmatched: 1. The CDR3 sequence: CAWSVDRGNEKLFF. Here the CDR3 DNA reads TGTGCCTGGAGTGTAGACAGGGGTAATGAAAAACTGTTTTTT.

This clone was seen just once. The chain couples TRBV11-1 to TRBJ2-5; TRBD2 might be the D (6 bases). Germline CDR1 SGHAT, CDR2 FQDESV (reference sequence). The CDR3 length is 16 residues. Trimming took 4 bases from V and 0 from J, leaving 15 bases between them. The CDR3 sequence: CASSSQYGRYQETQYF. The CDR3 DNA reads as TGTGCCAGCAGCTCACAATATGGGAGGTACCAAGAGACCCAGTACTTC.

The chain carries TRBV9 and TRBJ1-5, with D maybe TRBD1 (5 bases). Trimming shortened V by 2 bases and J by 0 bases, and 6 bases separated the two germline ends. CDR1 and CDR2 (germline): SGDLS, YYNGEE. This CDR3 has 14 residues. The CDR3 DNA sequence: TGTGCCAGCAGCGTGACAGATAGCAATCAGCCCCAGCATTTT. It codes for CASSVTDSNQPQHF.

The rearrangement joins TRBV10-1 to TRBJ2-3; perhaps TRBD1 as D (6 bases). Germline assignment: CDR1 WNHNN and CDR2 SYGVQD (reference sequence). Deletions cut 11 bases from V and 2 bases from J, with 17 bases between. This CDR3 is 14 amino acids long. Written as DNA, the CDR3 is TGCGCCGGGGAAGGGGGTCCCTTCACAGATACGCAGTATTTT. Protein product: CAGEGGPFTDTQYF.

The rearrangement uses TRBV5-4 and TRBJ2-7; 15 bases map to TRBD2. The germline gives CDR1 SGHNT, CDR2 YYREEE (reference sequence). Losses at the gene ends were 3 bases for V and 1 base for J; bases not matched to a gene: 2. The CDR3 consists of 16 residues. This chain's CDR3 is CASSSGLAGGSYEQYF. CDR3 DNA sequence: TGTGCCAGCAGCTCCGGACTAGCGGGGGGGTCCTACGAGCAGTACTTC.

The rearrangement links TRBV24-1 to TRBJ2-2; 7 nucleotides align to TRBD2. Trimming at V came to 3 bases and at J to 4 bases, leaving 7 bases not matched to a gene. CDR1 and CDR2 (germline): KGHDR, SFDVKD. This CDR3 has 16 residues. CDR3 in DNA: TGTGCCACCAGTGATCACAGAGCGGGGATCACCGGGGAGCTGTTTTTT. Translation: CATSDHRAGITGELFF.

This chain's CDR3 is CASSRDRGVGETQYF. CDR3 sequence (DNA): TGTGCCAGTAGTAGGGACAGGGGTGTTGGAGAGACCCAGTACTTC. The chain is built from TRBV19 and TRBJ2-5; 10 positions agree with TRBD1. Losses at the gene ends were 4 bases for V and 4 bases for J; bases not matched to a gene: 6. Per germline, CDR1 LNHDA and CDR2 SQIVND (reference sequence). This CDR3 has 15 amino acids.

Written as DNA, the CDR3 is TGTGCCAGCAGCCTCCGGGACAGGGATTCACCCCTCCACTTT. Translating it yields CASSLRDRDSPLHF. The chain carries TRBV7-3 and TRBJ1-6, with 9 bases aligning to TRBD1. Germline loops: CDR1 SGHTA, CDR2 FQGTGA. This CDR3 contains 14 residues. V was pared by 5 bases and J by 8 bases, with 4 bases of the junction left unmatched.

The chain recombines TRBV6-5 with TRBJ1-1; a possible D gene is TRBD1 (5 bases). Trimming took off 9 bases at V and 3 bases at J, with 14 bases between the two ends. The CDR3 loop spans 13 amino acids. Germline V CDR1 and CDR2: MNHEY, SVGAGI. CDR3 sequence reads: CASKPGGDTEAFF. The CDR3 nucleotides read TGTGCCAGTAAACCCGGGGGGGACACTGAAGCTTTCTTT.